One and the same sample provided the 24 T cell receptor beta chains below, sequenced in a study of Ad26.COV2.S vaccination and SARS-CoV-2 variants. This table comes from immunoSEQ multiplex PCR, and its TCRdb copy is limited to in-frame clones, with some not included. The repertoire has a few hundred thousand clones, 75% to 95% of them found once; the top ten carry 12%. The treatment: 15 to 20 received Ad26.COV2.S at low or high dose, single or two shots; 5 received placebo; per-sample allocation not given. Repertoires come from day 63 after the first vaccine or placebo injection. Sequenced material: peripheral blood, taken in a trial of Ad26.COV2.S vaccine versus placebo. The receptor source for this set is a person aged 18-60 years who received the Ad26.COV2.S COVID-19 vaccine or a placebo.

V and J are TRBV3-1 (or the pseudogene TRBV3-2) and TRBJ2-3, with TRBD2 matching 14 bases. This CDR3 region has 18 residues. The J segment lost 4 bases and the V segment lost 4 bases, leaving 10 bases of the junction unmatched. Germline values: CDR1 LGHDT, CDR2 YNNKEL (reference sequence). For the CDR3, the DNA is TGTGCCAGCAGCCTCGGGACTAGCGGGAGTAGCTACGCAGATACGCAGTATTTT. This encodes CASSLGTSGSSYADTQYF.

This chain joins TRBV5-1 and TRBJ1-4, with D perhaps TRBD1 (5 bases). V lost 4 bases, J lost 5 bases, and 15 bases lay in between. From germline, CDR1 is SGHRS and CDR2 YFSETQ. The CDR3 runs to 15 residues. This chain's CDR3 is CASSIAGTANEKLFF. DNA of the CDR3: TGCGCCAGCAGCATAGCCGGGACGGCGAATGAAAAACTGTTTTTT.

The V and J genes are TRBV10-1 and TRBJ2-7; D not resolved. The V gene's germline CDR1 is WNHNN and CDR2 SYGVQD (reference sequence). The V end lost 4 bases, the J end lost 4 bases, and 8 bases lay between the germline ends. CDR3 length: 12 amino acids. CDR3 sequence (DNA): TGCGCCAGCAGTGGGGCCTCATACGAGCAGTACTTC. Translated, it gives CASSGASYEQYF.

In this sample, this clone turned up once. CDR3 nucleotide sequence: TGTGCCAGTAGTCCCGGACTCCCCCGGACAGATACGCAGTATTTT. Translation: CASSPGLPRTDTQYF. The chain has TRBV19 and TRBJ2-3, with D possibly TRBD2 on 5 matching bases. The CDR3 contains 15 residues. With 5 bases removed from V and 3 bases from J, the gap between germline ends came to 15 bases. Germline assignment: CDR1 LNHDA and CDR2 SQIVND (reference sequence).

This CDR3 is CASSPTGGRPGNTIYF. The CDR3 bases are TGTGCCAGCAGTCCCACAGGGGGCCGCCCTGGAAACACCATATATTTT. The chain combines TRBV27 with TRBJ1-3; 9 bases line up with TRBD1. The CDR3 spans 16 residues. V dropped 5 bases and J dropped 2; count of bases not matched to a gene: 7. The germline gives CDR1 MNHEY, CDR2 SMNVEV (reference sequence).

The rearrangement links TRBV11-2 to TRBJ2-1; 7 bases agree with TRBD1. From germline, CDR1 is SGHAT and CDR2 FQNNGV. The CDR3 contains 14 residues. Trimming took 1 base from V and 9 from J; bases not matched to a gene: 6. CDR3 sequence reads: CASSLVRGHFEQFF. The CDR3 nucleotides are TGTGCCAGCAGCTTAGTAAGGGGGCATTTTGAGCAGTTCTTC.

The CDR3 sequence is CASTFSGGASLTGELFF. CDR3 bases: TGTGCCAGCACCTTTAGTGGCGGGGCCTCTCTGACCGGGGAGCTGTTTTTT. The rearrangement links TRBV7-9 to TRBJ2-2; possibly TRBD2 for D (6 bases). This CDR3 is 17 amino acids long. The germline V and J ends were trimmed by 7 bases and 5 bases, with 23 bases remaining between them. Looked up from germline, CDR1 is SEHNR and CDR2 is FQNEAQ (reference sequence).

This chain uses TRBV9 with TRBJ1-1; TRBD1 is a possible D gene (5 bases). The V gene's germline CDR1 is SGDLS and CDR2 YYNGEE. V shed 2 bases and J shed 4 bases, with 9 bases lying between them. The CDR3 length is 13 residues. The CDR3, as DNA: TGTGCCAGCAGCGTCATGACAGTCACTGAAGCTTTCTTT. Translating gives CASSVMTVTEAFF.

The chain's CDR3 is CASRRTGGFYEQYF. CDR3 bases: TGTGCCAGTAGAAGGACAGGGGGTTTCTACGAGCAGTACTTC. The chain is built from TRBV19 and TRBJ2-7; 10 bases map to TRBD1. This CDR3 is 14 amino acids long. CDR1 and CDR2 (germline): LNHDA, SQIVND (reference sequence). Trimming at V came to 6 bases and at J to 3 bases, leaving 5 bases not matched to a gene.

The J gene is TRBJ2-1, the V gene TRBV13, with 8 bases lining up with TRBD2. CDR3 length: 15 residues. Germline-derived CDR1 and CDR2 are PRHDT and FYEKMQ (reference sequence). The V segment lost 6 bases and the J segment 3 bases; nucleotides outside the gene matches: 7. This chain's CDR3 is CASRQAGDHYNEQFF. The DNA of the CDR3 is TGTGCCAGCAGGCAAGCGGGAGACCACTACAATGAGCAGTTCTTC.

There are a few counts of this clone. The CDR3 is CASSEGAFNTGELFF. In DNA, the CDR3 is TGTGCCAGCAGCGAGGGCGCTTTTAACACCGGGGAGCTGTTTTTT. The chain is built from TRBV5-6 and TRBJ2-2, with TRBD2 as a possible D gene (5 bases). The germline CDR1 and CDR2 sequences are SGHDT and YYEEEE. This CDR3 is 15 amino acids long. Trimming removed 4 bases at V and 2 bases at J, with 12 bases between.

V and J are TRBV29-1 and TRBJ2-1; a weak D match, TRBD1 (6 bases). The germline V and J ends were trimmed by 6 bases and 4 bases, with 22 bases remaining between them. Germline V gene lookup returns CDR1 SQVTM and CDR2 ANQGSEA. The CDR3 has 16 residues. The CDR3 is CSVKPGTSRRYNEQFF. As DNA, the CDR3 is TGCAGCGTGAAACCTGGGACATCAAGGCGGTACAATGAGCAGTTCTTC.

The table lists this clone with a count of one. J is TRBJ1-4 and V is TRBV6-6; 7 bases map to TRBD1. CDR1 is MNHNY, CDR2 SVGAGI, per germline (reference sequence). V trimming: 2 bases; J trimming: 8 bases; junction bases outside the gene matches: 5. This CDR3 contains 14 residues. CDR3 nucleotides: TGTGCCAGCAGTTACGAGGGGGCGCGCGAAAAACTGTTTTTT. Protein sequence: CASSYEGAREKLFF.

This clone is a singleton in its sample. A much larger clone lies one base from this, so it may be a read error. V usage is TRBV11-3 and J usage is TRBJ2-2, with D unclear. Trimming removed 6 bases at V and 4 bases at J, with 6 bases between. The germline V gene encodes CDR1 SGHNT and CDR2 YENEEA. This CDR3 has 12 amino acids. The CDR3 sequence: CASSWGTGELFF. CDR3 nucleotide sequence: TGTGCCAGCAGTTGGGGCACCGGGGAGCTGTTTTTT.

The genes are TRBV2 and TRBJ2-1; the D gene is possibly TRBD1 (5 bases). The CDR3 contains 15 residues. Germline values: CDR1 SNHLY, CDR2 FYNNEI. Trimming pared 7 bases from V and 0 bases from J, leaving 13 bases between. In DNA, the CDR3 is TGTGCCAGCACCTCCGGACACAGCTCCTACAATGAGCAGTTCTTC. This gives the protein CASTSGHSSYNEQFF. Full variable domain (rest looked up from reference TRBV2 and TRBJ2-1): EPEVTQTPSHQVTQMGQEVILRCVPISNHLYFYWYRQILGQKVEFLVSFYNNEISEKSEIFDDQFSVERPDGSNFTLKIRSTKLEDSAMYFCASTSGHSSYNEQFFGPGTRLTVL.

V and J are TRBV5-1 and TRBJ2-4, with TRBD2 matching over 7 bases. Germline loops: CDR1 SGHRS, CDR2 YFSETQ. J gave up 0 bases and V 5 bases, and 11 bases lay outside the gene matches. The CDR3 is made up of 17 amino acids. The DNA for the CDR3 is TGCGCCAGCAGTCAGGGCCATAGCGGGCTAGCCAAAAACATTCAGTACTTC. This translates into CASSQGHSGLAKNIQYF.

CDR3 sequence: CASSLEEREGPAPYNEQFF. CDR3 in DNA: TGTGCCAGCAGCTTAGAGGAGCGGGAGGGCCCCGCCCCCTACAATGAGCAGTTCTTC. The chain combines TRBV7-9 with TRBJ2-1, with 10 bases fitting TRBD2. The CDR3 runs to 19 residues. V was clipped by 1 base and J by 2 bases; unmatched bases: 11. The germline V gene encodes CDR1 SEHNR and CDR2 FQNEAQ (reference sequence).

The V call is TRBV4-3, the J call TRBJ2-5, with D uncertain. Trimming left V 0 bases short and J 2 bases short, with 7 bases between. The CDR3 totals 14 residues. CDR1 is LGHNA and CDR2 is YSLEER in the germline V gene. CDR3 region: CASSQEAAQETQYF. The CDR3 coding sequence is TGCGCCAGCAGCCAAGAGGCAGCACAAGAGACCCAGTACTTC.

V is TRBV5-1 and J is TRBJ2-1, with 9 bases that match TRBD1. Germline trimming cut 0 bases from V and 8 bases from J; bases unmatched to any gene: 3. The CDR3 is made up of 14 amino acids. Germline V gives CDR1 SGHRS, CDR2 YFSETQ. The CDR3 bases are TGCGCCAGCAGCTTGGGGACAGGGGAGGATGAGCAGTTCTTC. Translation gives CASSLGTGEDEQFF.

The V gene is TRBV6-2 or TRBV6-3, the J gene TRBJ1-2; maybe TRBD1 (5 bases). The CDR3 has 12 residues. Germline loops: CDR1 MNHEY, CDR2 SVGEGT. Trimming removed 5 bases from V and 7 bases from J, with 11 bases in between. As DNA, the CDR3 is TGTGCCAGCAGTCAATCGGGACGTGGCTACACCTTC. It specifies CASSQSGRGYTF.

The chain is built from TRBV11-2 and TRBJ2-3; 14 bases agree with TRBD2. This CDR3 region has 17 residues. Germline V gene sequence: CDR1 SGHAT, CDR2 FQNNGV. Unmatched junction bases numbered 2, after V lost 1 base and J lost 2 bases. CDR3 residues: CASSLVGLAGDTDTQYF. For the CDR3, the DNA is TGTGCCAGCAGCTTAGTGGGACTAGCGGGAGACACAGATACGCAGTATTTT. Combining the CDR3 with reference TRBV11-2 and TRBJ2-3 gives the whole variable domain EAGVAQSPRYKIIEKRQSVAFWCNPISGHATLYWYQQILGQGPKLLIQFQNNGVVDDSQLPKDRFSAERLKGVDSTLKIQPAKLEDSAVYLCASSLVGLAGDTDTQYFGPGTRLTVL.

This clone came up once. The V gene is TRBV6-5, the J gene TRBJ2-7, with 10 bases lining up with TRBD1. This CDR3 spans 12 amino acids. Germline CDR1 reads MNHEY; CDR2 reads SVGAGI. After removal of 6 bases from V and 9 bases from J, the junction contained 5 bases not matched to a gene. This CDR3 reads CASRATGGVQYF. The DNA of the CDR3 is TGTGCCAGCAGAGCGACAGGGGGCGTGCAGTACTTC.

The chain uses TRBV10-3 and TRBJ2-2; no definite D call. This CDR3 contains 14 residues. V lost 4 bases and J 6 bases, leaving 12 bases between the germline ends. Germline CDR1 reads ENHRY; CDR2 reads SYGVKD. The CDR3 sequence: CAISVKSYPGELFF. The DNA for the CDR3 is TGTGCCATCAGTGTGAAAAGCTACCCCGGGGAGCTGTTTTTT.

The rearrangement joins TRBV25-1 to TRBJ2-3; no firm D call. The germline V and J ends were trimmed by 6 bases and 4 bases, with 20 bases remaining between them. Germline CDR1 MGHDK, CDR2 SYGVNS. CDR3 length: 16 amino acids. Here the CDR3 reads CASSDKEALVADTQYF. CDR3 coding DNA: TGTGCCAGCAGCGACAAAGAAGCGCTAGTGGCAGATACGCAGTATTTT. Full variable domain (rest looked up from reference TRBV25-1 and TRBJ2-3): EADIYQTPRYLVIGTGKKITLECSQTMGHDKMYWYQQDPGMELHLIHYSYGVNSTEKGDLSSESTVSRIRTEHFPLTLESARPSHTSQYLCASSDKEALVADTQYFGPGTRLTVL.